The clone carrying this TCR beta chain was recorded a few times. As yet, its antigen is unknown. TCR beta CDR3 region amplification was performed from RNA transcripts. The primer set for the first-round RT-PCR of the TCR CDR3 was HTBI. TCRdb re-analysed the multiplex PCR reads in MiXCR, keeping a single row per CDR3 protein. The top ten hold about 4% of the sample, which has fewer than 650,000 distinct CDR3 sequences, about 14% seen once. These data originate in a study of T cells in Graves' hyperthyroidism and ophthalmopathy. Study-level findings and limits: Separating ophthalmopathy from stable hyperthyroidism was achieved by a 13 V-J model.

Germline V gene data show CDR1 as SGDLS and CDR2 as YYNGEE. This CDR3 region has 15 residues. Trimming cost V 3 bases and J 6 bases; bases outside gene matches: 11. A NOSPECS grade of at least 4, a Clinical Activity Score of at least 3 and duration under 3 months were recorded in ophthalmopathy patients. Lactation, pregnancy, other autoimmune disease or uncontrolled infection led to exclusion of patients. On the basis of clinical symptoms, serum thyroxine and TRAb, thyroid ultrasound and orbital computed tomography, diagnoses were made. Sequencing input: blood. The V and J genes are TRBV9 and TRBJ1-2, with 7 bases lining up with TRBD1. This receptor was identified in a woman aged 40 to 50 with Graves' ophthalmopathy. CDR3 nucleotides: TGTGCCAGCAGCGCCTCCAGACAGGGAAGGGATGGCTACACCTTC. Translation: CASSASRQGRDGYTF.